A single sample gave rise to the 14 T cell receptor beta chains below, sequenced in a study of tumor T cells in aggressive B-cell lymphoma. TCRdb's table, derived via immunoSEQ multiplex PCR, lists solely in-frame clones and lacks some. The table records approximately 7,300 clones, about 83% of them present only once. Sequencing was carried out using tumor tissue. These receptors were obtained from an adult with diffuse large B cell lymphoma.

The rearrangement joins TRBV7-9 to TRBJ2-7; 8 positions agree with TRBD2. After removal of 5 bases from V and 6 bases from J, the junction contained 12 bases not matched to a gene. The CDR3 has 15 amino acids. CDR1 SEHNR and CDR2 FQNEAQ come from the germline V gene (reference sequence). The CDR3 nucleotides read TGTGCCAGCAGCAACCCGGAACTAGCGGAGCTCGAGCAGTACTTC. It yields the protein CASSNPELAELEQYF. Using reference TRBV7-9 and TRBJ2-7 for the parts outside the CDR3, the full variable domain is DTGVSQNPRHKITKRGQNVTFRCDPISEHNRLYWYRQTLGQGPEFLTYFQNEAQLEKSRLLSDRFSAERPKGSFSTLEIQRTEQGDSAMYLCASSNPELAELEQYFGPGTRLTVT.

The chain carries TRBV28 and TRBJ2-1; 11 nucleotides align to TRBD2. CDR1 is MDHEN and CDR2 is SYDVKM in the germline V gene. The CDR3 consists of 15 residues. V was clipped by 9 bases and J by 8 bases; unmatched bases: 12. Written as DNA, the CDR3 is TGTGCCAGTAGAAGACTAGCGGGACCCACCCATGAGCAGTTCTTC. Its protein is CASRRLAGPTHEQFF.

The genes are TRBV4-3 and TRBJ2-3; D possibly corresponds to TRBD2 (5 bases). Trimming pared 0 bases from V and 5 bases from J, leaving 9 bases between. The CDR3 contains 14 residues. Germline assignment: CDR1 LGHNA and CDR2 YSLEER. Here the CDR3 reads CASSQDRSGDTQYF. The DNA for the CDR3 is TGCGCCAGCAGCCAAGATAGGAGCGGAGATACGCAGTATTTT.

The DNA for the CDR3 is TGTGCCTGGAGTTTACCCTCCGTTGGCCATGAGCAGTTCTTC. Translating it yields CAWSLPSVGHEQFF. The chain is built from TRBV30 and TRBJ2-1; D unresolved. This CDR3 is built from 14 residues. Trimming pared 2 bases from V and 8 bases from J, leaving 16 bases between. CDR1 GTSNPN and CDR2 SVGIG come from the germline V gene (reference sequence).

The V and J genes are TRBV30 and TRBJ1-3; weak D call: TRBD1 (6 bases). Trimming left V 2 bases short and J 2 bases short, with 7 bases between. The length of the CDR3 is 13 residues. CDR1 GTSNPN and CDR2 SVGIG come from the germline V gene (reference sequence). CDR3 sequence (DNA): TGTGCCTGGAGTAAGGGGGCTGGAAACACCATATATTTT. This encodes CAWSKGAGNTIYF.

The V call is TRBV9, the J call TRBJ2-2; D is undetermined. CDR1 is SGDLS, CDR2 YYNGEE, per germline. CDR3 length equals 15 residues. Deletions cut 2 bases from V and 2 bases from J, with 10 bases between. CDR3 region: CASSVSVINTGELFF. DNA for the CDR3: TGTGCCAGCAGCGTGTCAGTCATCAACACCGGGGAGCTGTTTTTT.

This clone was counted a single time. The V and J genes are TRBV11-3 and TRBJ2-7; TRBD1 agrees at 8 bases. CDR1 SGHNT and CDR2 YENEEA come from the germline V gene. The CDR3 totals 13 residues. Losses at the gene ends were 5 bases for V and 4 bases for J; bases not matched to a gene: 4. The DNA for the CDR3 is TGTGCCAGCAGCCCGGGACAGGAATACGAGCAGTACTTC. Its protein product is CASSPGQEYEQYF.

The chain uses TRBV28 and TRBJ1-2; D uncertain. With 1 base removed from V and 7 bases from J, the gap between germline ends came to 7 bases. This CDR3 comprises 12 residues. In germline, CDR1 is MDHEN, CDR2 SYDVKM. CDR3 DNA: TGTGCCAGCAGTTTATTCCGGGGTGGCTACACCTTC. It is translated as CASSLFRGGYTF.

The chain uses TRBV4-2 and TRBJ1-2; 8 positions match TRBD1. Unmatched junction bases numbered 3, after V lost 0 bases and J lost 3 bases. This CDR3 has 15 amino acids. Looked up from germline, CDR1 is LGHNA and CDR2 is YNFKEQ. The CDR3 DNA sequence: TGTGCCAGCAGCCAAGATGCGGGACAGGACTATGGCTACACCTTC. Translating gives CASSQDAGQDYGYTF.

V usage is TRBV29-1 and J usage is TRBJ2-7; TRBD1 matches 10 bases. Germline CDR1 and CDR2: SQVTM and ANQGSEA. The CDR3 runs 14 residues. The V and J ends lost 3 bases and 3 bases, in that order; junction bases with no gene match: 5. CDR3 sequence (DNA): TGCAGCGTTGAGGGGACAGGGGTGAACTACGAGCAGTACTTC. It encodes CSVEGTGVNYEQYF.

This chain joins TRBV11-2 and TRBJ2-1, with TRBD2 identical over 11 bases. Trimming at V came to 1 base and at J to 15 bases, leaving 11 bases not matched to a gene. The germline V gene has CDR1 SGHAT and CDR2 FQNNGV. The CDR3 runs 15 residues. CDR3 coding DNA: TGTGCCAGCAGCTTAGGACTAGCGGGATCGCCTGCCCCGTTCTTC. Protein product: CASSLGLAGSPAPFF.

The chain employs TRBV7-2 and TRBJ2-7, with 7 bases that match TRBD2. The CDR3 sequence is 14 residues long. Germline V gene lookup returns CDR1 SGHTA and CDR2 FQGNSA. Losses at the gene ends were 5 bases for V and 4 bases for J; bases not matched to a gene: 8. CDR3 coding DNA: TGTGCCAGCAGCGTCCAGCGGGAAAGTTACGAGCAGTACTTC. Translated: CASSVQRESYEQYF.

This chain connects TRBV5-1 to TRBJ2-5; TRBD2 might be the D (5 bases). The V gene lost 4 bases and the J gene lost 1 base, with 8 bases spanning the gap. CDR3 size: 13 residues. The germline V gene has CDR1 SGHRS and CDR2 YFSETQ. The CDR3 DNA follows: TGCGCCAGCAGCCCTAGCCCCCAAGAGACCCAGTACTTC. Residues: CASSPSPQETQYF.

A single count supports this clone. The chain has TRBV30 and TRBJ2-2; 8 bases map to TRBD2. The length of the CDR3 is 14 residues. The V gene's germline CDR1 is GTSNPN and CDR2 SVGIG (reference sequence). V shed 0 bases, J shed 7 bases, and the junction held 4 bases outside the gene matches. CDR3 in amino acids: CAWSVAGEGGELFF. The CDR3 region has the DNA TGTGCCTGGAGTGTAGCGGGAGAGGGCGGGGAGCTGTTTTTT.